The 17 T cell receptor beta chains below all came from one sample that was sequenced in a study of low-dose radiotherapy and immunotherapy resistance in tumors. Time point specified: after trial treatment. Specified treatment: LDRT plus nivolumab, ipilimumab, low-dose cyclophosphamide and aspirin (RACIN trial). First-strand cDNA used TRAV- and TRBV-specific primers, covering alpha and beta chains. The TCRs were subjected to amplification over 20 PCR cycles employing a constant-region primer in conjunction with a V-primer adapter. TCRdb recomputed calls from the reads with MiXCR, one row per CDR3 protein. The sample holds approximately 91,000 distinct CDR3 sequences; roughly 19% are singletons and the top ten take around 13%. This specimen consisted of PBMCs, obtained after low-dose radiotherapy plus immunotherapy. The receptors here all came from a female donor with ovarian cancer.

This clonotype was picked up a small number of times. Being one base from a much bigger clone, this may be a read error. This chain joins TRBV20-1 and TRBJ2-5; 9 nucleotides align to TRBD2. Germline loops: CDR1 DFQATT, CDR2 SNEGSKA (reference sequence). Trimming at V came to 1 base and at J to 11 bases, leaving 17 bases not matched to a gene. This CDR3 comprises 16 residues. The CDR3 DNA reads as TGCAGTGCTAGAGCTTATAGCGGGAGTCCCTACAATGAGCAGTACTTC. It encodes CSARAYSGSPYNEQYF.

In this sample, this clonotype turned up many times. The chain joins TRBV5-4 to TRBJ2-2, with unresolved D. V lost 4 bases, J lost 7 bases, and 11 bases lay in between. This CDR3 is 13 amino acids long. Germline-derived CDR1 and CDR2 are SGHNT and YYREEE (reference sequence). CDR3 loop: CASSRPPNGELFF. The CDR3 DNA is TGTGCCAGCAGCCGTCCTCCCAACGGGGAGCTGTTTTTT.

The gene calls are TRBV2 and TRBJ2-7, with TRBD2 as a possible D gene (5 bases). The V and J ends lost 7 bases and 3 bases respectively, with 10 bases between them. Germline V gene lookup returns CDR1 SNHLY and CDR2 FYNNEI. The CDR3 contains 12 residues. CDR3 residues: CASTQDYYEQYF. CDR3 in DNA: TGTGCCAGCACCCAAGACTACTACGAGCAGTACTTC.

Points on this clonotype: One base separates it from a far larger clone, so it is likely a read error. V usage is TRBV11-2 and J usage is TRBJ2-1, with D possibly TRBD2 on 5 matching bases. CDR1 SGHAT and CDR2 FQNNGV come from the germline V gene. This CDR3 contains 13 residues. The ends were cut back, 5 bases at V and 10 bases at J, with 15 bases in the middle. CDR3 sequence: CASSHQTAGEQFF. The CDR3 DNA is TGTGCCAGCAGCCACCAAACGGCGGGCGAGCAGTTCTTC.

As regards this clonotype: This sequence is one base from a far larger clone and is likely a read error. Here the CDR3 reads CASSLGLRYEQFF. As DNA, the CDR3 is TGTGCCAGCAGCTTAGGTCTTAGGTACGAGCAGTTCTTC. The chain links TRBV11-2 to TRBJ2-1, with D unclear. The CDR3 is made up of 13 amino acids. The V gene's germline CDR1 is SGHAT and CDR2 FQNNGV. Deletions cut 1 base from V and 10 bases from J, with 11 bases between.

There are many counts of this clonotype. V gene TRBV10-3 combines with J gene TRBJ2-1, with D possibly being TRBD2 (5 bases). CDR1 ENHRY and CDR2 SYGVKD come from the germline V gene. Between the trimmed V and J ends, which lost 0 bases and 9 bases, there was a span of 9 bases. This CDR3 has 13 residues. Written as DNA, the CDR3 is TGTGCCATCAGTGAGTCGAGGACTCTTGAGCAGTTCTTC. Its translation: CAISESRTLEQFF.

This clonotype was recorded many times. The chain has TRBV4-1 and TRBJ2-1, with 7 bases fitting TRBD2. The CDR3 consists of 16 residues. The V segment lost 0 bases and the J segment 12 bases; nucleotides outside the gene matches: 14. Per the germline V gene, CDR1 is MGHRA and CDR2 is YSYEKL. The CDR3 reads CASSQDRAGRRLGQFF. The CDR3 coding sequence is TGCGCCAGCAGCCAAGATCGAGCGGGGCGCCGCTTAGGGCAGTTCTTC.

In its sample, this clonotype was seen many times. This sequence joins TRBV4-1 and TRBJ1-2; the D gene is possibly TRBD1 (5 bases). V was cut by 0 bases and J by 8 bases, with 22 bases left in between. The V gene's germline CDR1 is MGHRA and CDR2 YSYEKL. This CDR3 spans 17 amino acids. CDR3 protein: CASSQEPPLGREGGYTF. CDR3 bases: TGCGCCAGCAGCCAAGAACCCCCCTTAGGCAGGGAGGGCGGCTACACCTTC.

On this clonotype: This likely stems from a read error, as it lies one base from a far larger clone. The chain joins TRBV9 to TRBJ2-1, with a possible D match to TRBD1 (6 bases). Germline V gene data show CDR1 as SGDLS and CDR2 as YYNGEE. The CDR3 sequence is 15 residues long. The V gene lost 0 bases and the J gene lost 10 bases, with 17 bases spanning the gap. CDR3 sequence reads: CASSVGQGLLYEQFF. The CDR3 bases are TGTGCCAGCAGCGTAGGTCAGGGGCTACTCTACGAGCAGTTCTTC.

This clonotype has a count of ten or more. CDR3 sequence (DNA): TGCAGTGCTATACCCGGGAGCTCCTACAATGAGCAGTTCTTC. The encoded protein is CSAIPGSSYNEQFF. The gene calls are TRBV20-1 and TRBJ2-1; the D gene is possibly TRBD2 (6 bases). Germline assignment: CDR1 DFQATT and CDR2 SNEGSKA (reference sequence). The V end lost 4 bases, the J end lost 0 bases, and 10 bases lay between the germline ends. This CDR3 has 14 residues.

The CDR3 coding sequence is TGTGCCAGCAGCGCCGGGACAGCCAGCACTGAAGCTTTCTTT. It specifies CASSAGTASTEAFF. The rearrangement links TRBV7-2 to TRBJ1-1; 7 nucleotides agree with TRBD1. The V segment lost 5 bases and the J segment 4 bases; nucleotides outside the gene matches: 7. This CDR3 has 14 residues. Germline V CDR1 and CDR2: SGHTA, FQGNSA.

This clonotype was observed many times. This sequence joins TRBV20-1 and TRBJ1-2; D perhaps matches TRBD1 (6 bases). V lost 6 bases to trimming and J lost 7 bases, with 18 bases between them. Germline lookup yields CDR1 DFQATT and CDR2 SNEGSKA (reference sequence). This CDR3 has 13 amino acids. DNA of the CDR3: TGCAGTGCCAAGGGACCGCAGGGGATTGGCTACACCTTC. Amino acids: CSAKGPQGIGYTF.

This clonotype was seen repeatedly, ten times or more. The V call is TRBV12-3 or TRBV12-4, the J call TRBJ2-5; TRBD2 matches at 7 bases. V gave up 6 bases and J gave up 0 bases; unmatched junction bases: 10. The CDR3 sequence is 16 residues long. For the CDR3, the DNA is TGTGCCAGCAGCCCCGGAGCGGGGTTGTACCAAGAGACCCAGTACTTC. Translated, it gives CASSPGAGLYQETQYF.

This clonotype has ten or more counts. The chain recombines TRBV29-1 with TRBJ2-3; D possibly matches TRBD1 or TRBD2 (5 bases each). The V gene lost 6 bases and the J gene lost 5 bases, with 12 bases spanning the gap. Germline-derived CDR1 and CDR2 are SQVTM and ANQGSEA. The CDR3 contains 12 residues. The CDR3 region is CSVEHGGDTQYF. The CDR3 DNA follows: TGCAGCGTGGAGCATGGGGGAGATACGCAGTATTTT.

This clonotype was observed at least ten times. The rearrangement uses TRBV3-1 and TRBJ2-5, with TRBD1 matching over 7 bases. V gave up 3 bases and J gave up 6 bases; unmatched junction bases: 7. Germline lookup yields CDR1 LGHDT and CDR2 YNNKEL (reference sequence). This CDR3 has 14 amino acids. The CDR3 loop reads CASSHEGGGKTQYF. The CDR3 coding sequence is TGTGCCAGCAGCCATGAAGGGGGCGGAAAGACCCAGTACTTC.

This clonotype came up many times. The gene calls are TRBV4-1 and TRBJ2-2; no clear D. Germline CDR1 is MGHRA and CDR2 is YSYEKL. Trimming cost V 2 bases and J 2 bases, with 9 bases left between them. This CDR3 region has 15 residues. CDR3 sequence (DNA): TGCGCCAGCAGCCAACAGACCTTAAACACCGGGGAGCTGTTTTTT. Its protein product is CASSQQTLNTGELFF.

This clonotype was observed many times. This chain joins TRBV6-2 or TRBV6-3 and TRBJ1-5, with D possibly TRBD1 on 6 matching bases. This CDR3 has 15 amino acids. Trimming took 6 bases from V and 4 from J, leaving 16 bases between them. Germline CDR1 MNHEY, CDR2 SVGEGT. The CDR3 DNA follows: TGTGCCAGCAGACTAGGACAGTCCAGGAATCAGCCCCAGCATTTT. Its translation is CASRLGQSRNQPQHF.